The entry that follows covers one TCR beta chain sequence. This receptor's antigen is unknown. No base-level quality is on record; no much larger clone is a single base apart. The data were obtained in a study of cytomegalovirus exposure and HLA in healthy donors (dated by TCRdb to the late 2010s). For context, the study as a whole: An earlier analysis of roughly 610 of the donors reported 276 Gb of sequence data and approximately 120 million unique TCR beta sequences obtained from roughly 170 million T cells. The study used immunosequencing to profile the T cell repertoires of 670 or so subjects and linked those repertoires to cytomegalovirus serostatus. Rather than drawing on any new phenotypic data, the later analysis identified candidate immune exposures from TCR beta sequences and the way those sequences occurred across donors. The genetic ancestry cluster associated with self-reported Caucasian donors included 81% of the roughly 380 genotyped donors. Every discovery cohort repertoire had been produced on one sequencing platform. Among 300 to 500 genotyped donors of the cohort, an average of roughly 230,000 unique TCR beta nucleotide sequences was sequenced per donor, of which roughly 17% were non-productive. An earlier analysis of around 540 of the donors applied high-throughput TCR beta sequencing to assess whether each TCR beta V gene segment acted as functional or pseudogenic. The study was designed to test whether signatures of past pathogen exposure could be identified by cataloging public T cell receptors. A later genetic analysis used genome-wide SNP genotypes for 398 of the 666 donors, treating that subset as a discovery cohort. Typing coverage differed by locus: A, B, C, DRB1 and DQB1 were typed in roughly 620-640 donors, DQA1 in roughly 510, DPA1 in approximately 600, and DPB1 in 472. A few DR-DQ haplotypes were treated as single units for association and clustering because of strong linkage in the cohort. In addition to the first cohort of roughly 670 subjects, a separate validation cohort of under 150 different subjects was used. An early release covering roughly 600 HLA-typed donors comprised roughly 300 gigabases of sequencing data and tens of millions of unique TCR sequences. A later analysis re-examined previously published TCR beta repertoires from more than 550 donors and added high-resolution HLA genotyping to investigate patterns of TCR occurrence. Donor age, sex, ethnicity and CMV serostatus were compiled alongside the repertoire data. HLA typing covered class I and class II loci at four-digit resolution. High-throughput TCR immunosequencing, statistical association of individual TCRs with disease status, and machine learning were combined to predict cytomegalovirus infection status.

The cohort comprised several hundred healthy bone marrow donors. At the time of sampling, all cohort members were nominally healthy, though unrecorded immune exposures were likely present. The donor tested CMV seronegative and was one of the 352 seronegative cohort members. A peripheral blood sample was collected from each donor, and TCR beta sequencing was performed on peripheral blood mononuclear cells. The Qiagen DNeasy Blood Extraction Kit was used to extract genomic DNA from the blood cell samples. Library construction relied on the immunoSEQ multiplex PCR assay. The multiplex PCR relied on a mix of 60 forward primers for TCR Vbeta segments and 13 reverse primers for TCR Jbeta segments. The CDR3 region of rearranged TCR beta genes was amplified from genomic DNA by a multiplex PCR assay. The Illumina HiSeq System was used to sequence the amplified TCR beta libraries as 87-base-pair reads. The paper's processing steps were these. A later analysis tallied roughly 76 million unique TCR beta chains across the 660 or so repertoires, and 10 million to 11 million of those chains were shared by two or more donors. Raw reads were error-corrected and collapsed into unique sequences with a nearest-neighbor algorithm that merged closely related sequences to remove PCR and sequencing errors. CDR3 sequences were aligned to IMGT reference sequences to assign V, D and J gene segments. For a sequence to be retained, at least a six-nucleotide match to both a V gene segment and a J gene segment was required. A rearrangement counted as productive if the CDR3 had no stop codons and remained in frame with V and J, and every other rearrangement counted as non-productive. Following IMGT convention, CDR3 was defined as the stretch from the second conserved V-encoded cysteine to the conserved J-encoded phenylalanine. The earlier analysis of 587 of the donors excluded any sequence lacking an unambiguous match to a single V gene segment. In an earlier analysis of about 590 of the donors, a V segment was called functional when productive rearrangements were above 56.7%, and segregating when the standard deviation between donors exceeded 5%. To diagnose cytomegalovirus status from the catalog of TCR beta chain sequences, a statistical classification framework was built. In a later analysis, TCR nucleotide sequences were compared against IMGT/GENE-DB human TR gene sequences so that V and J genes could be assigned. A later analysis assigned CDR3 sequences and most-parsimonious VDJ recombination scenarios with the TCRdist pipeline. In a later analysis, each TCR beta chain was defined by its CDR3 amino acid sequence together with its V-gene family, and reads lacking a unique V-gene family were excluded. As a way to deal with suspected cross-contamination and a sequencing artifact, a later analysis dropped 500 to 700 nucleotide sequences that were highly shared and had low generation probability. For each public chain, a later analysis derived a clonal expansion index from normalized ranks of inferred template counts within each repertoire. In a later analysis, generation probabilities were computed with a VDJ recombination model fitted to out-of-frame rearrangements, and the resulting probabilities were checked against IGoR. In a later analysis, hypergeometric tests were used to score TCR-TCR, TCR-HLA and TCR-CMV co-occurrence, with a repertoire-size bias correction applied to TCR pairs. In a later analysis, false discovery rates were estimated by permuting HLA or CMV assignments 20 times. In a later analysis, co-occurring TCRs were grouped using DBSCAN, and TCRdist sequence similarity was added for clustering within HLA-allele-positive subsets. Repertoires with fewer than 30,000 or more than 120,000 public chains, plus five repertoires with anomalous nucleotide sharing, were excluded from co-occurrence clustering. Entries here come from immuneACCESS through TCRdb and include only in-frame sequences with V and J called. Some clones fail to appear in such tables; in the studies checked, an unresolved V gene covers under half of the shortfall, and the cause of the remainder is unknown. V and J calls and clone size come straight from that table; D and trimming were deduced from the DNA. A total of 150,000 or so clones appear in this sample, about four fifths of them only once. The ten most abundant clones make up about 2.6% of the sample.

General study outcomes and caveats: The study listed 150 to 200 TCR beta chains as associated with cytomegalovirus. V-gene and J-gene trimming of TCR beta chains was associated with a missense DCLRE1C variant in a later genetic analysis, and the association was replicated in an independent cohort. The authors suggested that the approach could potentially be extended to other disease states and immunological phenotypes. Presence/absence analyses assumed roughly uniform sequencing depth across donors, an assumption that may not hold. Most TCR sequences were seen in very few donors, while some public TCRs were found in many individuals. The only immune exposure information available for the cohort was CMV serostatus. Broadly in line with IMGT annotations, most TCR beta V segments showed up in productive rearrangements about 87% or about 30% of the time in an earlier analysis of around 600 of the donors. A later analysis found that TCR association rates varied across HLA loci, with DRB1 alleles showing the most associated TCRs and HLA-C alleles the fewest. Compared with equally common non-associated chains, HLA-associated TCR beta chains in a later analysis were more clonally expanded and had lower generation probabilities. The cohort was sequenced for TCR beta chains only, and without alpha or paired-chain data the features that could be detected were limited. In a later analysis, several top co-occurrence clusters were reported to appear linked to parvovirus B19, influenza, CMV and Epstein-Barr virus. A cluster of highly shared sequence variants was judged likely to represent a technical artifact of the sequencing pipeline. According to a later analysis, most CMV-associated TCR beta chains appeared to be HLA-restricted, and the HLA associations seemed to be driven largely by CMV exposure. In a later analysis, 16,951 TCR beta sequences were associated with specific HLA alleles at a false discovery rate of 0.05. Because counts were too low, about 18 rarely observed V segments, including chromosome 9 orphons, were left out of the earlier analysis of a few hundred of the donors. Three of the identified cytomegalovirus-associated TCR beta chains were confirmed in vitro to be specific for cytomegalovirus antigens. When HLA alleles, especially DR and DQ, strongly co-occurred, attributing TCR associations to individual alleles was difficult. In both the original and validation cohorts, the classifier was reported to diagnose cytomegalovirus status with high specificity and sensitivity. A further reported finding was that TCR beta sequences accurately predicted the HLA-A and HLA-B alleles for most subjects in the first cohort. Because HLA typing was unavailable for some donors at each locus, only the typed subset was used in association tests. Linkage disequilibrium might explain the correlated functional status among segregating V segments, but an unknown experimental factor could not be ruled out. In a later genetic analysis, fewer N-insertions in productive TCRs were reported among donors in an Asian-associated ancestry cluster than the approximately 630-donor mean. Some IMGT-functional V segments, including TRBV6-2 and TRBV6-3, could not be told apart with the 87-base-pair reads, so those segments were excluded.

The germline V gene (reference sequence) supplies CDR1 LNHDA and CDR2 SQIVND. Cut back by 5 bases and 3 bases, the V and J ends lie 10 bases apart. The CDR3 holds 14 amino acids from the cysteine to the phenylalanine. Of the read, only the CDR3 DNA is kept; its 42 bases are in frame from base 1. This chain joins TRBV19 to TRBJ2-2, with TRBD2 perhaps the D gene, on 5 matching bases. The source material was PBMCs. This TCR derives from a man between 18 and 35 years old in good health and CMV-seronegative. The CDR3 is CASSSGLYTGELFF. The DNA is TGTGCCAGTAGTTCGGGATTATACACCGGGGAGCTGTTTTTT.